The present T cell receptor (beta chain) was sequenced within a study of CD8 T cells in Susac syndrome. Reverse transcription of about 0.45 to 1 ug RNA was carried out with random hexamers. One entry per CDR3 protein, called by TCRdb with MiXCR from the immunoSEQ multiplex PCR reads. The repertoire holds fewer than 150,000 distinct CDR3 sequences, with about 90% as singletons. V was cut by 7 bases and J by 2 bases, with 8 bases left in between. Germline assignment: CDR1 SNHLY and CDR2 FYNNEI. CDR3 length equals 12 residues. Sequencing used CD8+ T cells from PBMCs. This chain joins TRBV2 and TRBJ2-5; no definite D call. This TCR derives from a human donor with multiple sclerosis. CDR3 bases: TGTGCCAGCAAAAGAAATCAAGAGACCCAGTACTTC. It is translated as CASKRNQETQYF.